This T cell receptor beta chain was identified during a study of blood T cell repertoires in COVID-19. This clone was counted a single time. The CDR3 runs 16 residues. Trimming stripped 3 bases from V and 4 bases from J, with 17 bases between. Germline CDR1 and CDR2: KGHSH and LQKENI. Repertoires were generated with immunoSEQ multiplex PCR, while TCRdb's copy carries only in-frame clones and drops some. The sample carries about 240,000 clones, roughly nine tenths recorded once. The receptor's source is a man aged 55 to 70 who had recovered from COVID-19. The gene calls are TRBV18 and TRBJ2-3; the D is unclear. Source material: peripheral blood. Written as DNA, the CDR3 is TGTGCCAGCTCACCGGGCCTACCACAAGGTGCAGATACGCAGTATTTT. Amino acids: CASSPGLPQGADTQYF.